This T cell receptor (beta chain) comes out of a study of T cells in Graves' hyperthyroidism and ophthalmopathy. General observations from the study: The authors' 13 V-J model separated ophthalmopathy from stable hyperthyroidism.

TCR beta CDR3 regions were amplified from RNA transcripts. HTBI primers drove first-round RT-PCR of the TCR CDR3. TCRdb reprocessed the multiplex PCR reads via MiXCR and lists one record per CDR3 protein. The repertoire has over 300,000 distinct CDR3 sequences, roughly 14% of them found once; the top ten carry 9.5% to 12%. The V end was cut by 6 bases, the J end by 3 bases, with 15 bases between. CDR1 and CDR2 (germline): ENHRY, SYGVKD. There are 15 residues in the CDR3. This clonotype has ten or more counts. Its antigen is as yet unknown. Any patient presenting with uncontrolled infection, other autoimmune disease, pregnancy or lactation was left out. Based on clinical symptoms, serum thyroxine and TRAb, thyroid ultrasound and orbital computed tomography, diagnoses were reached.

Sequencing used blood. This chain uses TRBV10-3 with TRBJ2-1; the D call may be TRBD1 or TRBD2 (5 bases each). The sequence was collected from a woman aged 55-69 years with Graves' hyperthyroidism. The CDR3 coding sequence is TGTGCCATCAGATCTTCGGGACCGAACTACAATGAGCAGTTCTTC. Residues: CAIRSSGPNYNEQFF.